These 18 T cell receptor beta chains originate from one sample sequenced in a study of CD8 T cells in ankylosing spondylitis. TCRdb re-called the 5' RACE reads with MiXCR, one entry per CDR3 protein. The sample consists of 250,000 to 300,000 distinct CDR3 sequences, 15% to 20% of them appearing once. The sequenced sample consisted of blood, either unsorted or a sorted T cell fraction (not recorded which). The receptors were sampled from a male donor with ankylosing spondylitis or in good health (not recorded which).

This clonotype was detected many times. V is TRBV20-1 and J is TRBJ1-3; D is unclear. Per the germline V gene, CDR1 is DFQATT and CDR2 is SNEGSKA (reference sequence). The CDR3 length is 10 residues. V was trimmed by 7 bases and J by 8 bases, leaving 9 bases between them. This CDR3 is CSVRLDTIYF. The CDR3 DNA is TGCAGTGTCCGCCTGGACACCATATATTTT.

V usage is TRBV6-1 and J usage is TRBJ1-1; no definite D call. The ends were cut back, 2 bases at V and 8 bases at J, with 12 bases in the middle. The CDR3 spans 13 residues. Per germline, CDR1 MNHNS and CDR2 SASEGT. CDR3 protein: CASSERSWYEAFF. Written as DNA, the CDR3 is TGTGCCAGCAGTGAAAGGAGTTGGTACGAAGCTTTCTTT.

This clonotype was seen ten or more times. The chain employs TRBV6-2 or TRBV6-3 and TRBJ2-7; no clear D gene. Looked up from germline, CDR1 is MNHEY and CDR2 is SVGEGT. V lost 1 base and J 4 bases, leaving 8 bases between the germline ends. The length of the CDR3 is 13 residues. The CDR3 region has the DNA TGTGCCAGCAGTTACTTGGGAACGTACGAGCAGTACGTC. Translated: CASSYLGTYEQYV.

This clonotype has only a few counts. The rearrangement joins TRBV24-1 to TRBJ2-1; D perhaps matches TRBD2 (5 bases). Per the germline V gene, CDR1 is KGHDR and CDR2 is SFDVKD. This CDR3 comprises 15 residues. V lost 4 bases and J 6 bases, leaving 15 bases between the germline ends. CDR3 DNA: TGTGCCACCAGTGACGACCGTCGGGCGGGCAATGAGCAGTTCTTC. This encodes CATSDDRRAGNEQFF.

The CDR3 nucleotides read TGTGCCAGCAGCTCCCGGGACTATTACAATGAGCAGTTCTTC. This gives the protein CASSSRDYYNEQFF. The rearrangement joins TRBV11-2 to TRBJ2-1; 7 bases map to TRBD2. Germline-derived CDR1 and CDR2 are SGHAT and FQNNGV. The V segment lost 4 bases and the J segment 4 bases; nucleotides outside the gene matches: 4. The CDR3 extends over 14 amino acids.

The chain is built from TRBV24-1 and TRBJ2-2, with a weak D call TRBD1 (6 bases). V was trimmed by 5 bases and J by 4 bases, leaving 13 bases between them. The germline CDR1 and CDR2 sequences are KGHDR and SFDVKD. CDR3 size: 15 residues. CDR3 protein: CATSGPQGITGELFF. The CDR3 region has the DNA TGTGCCACCAGTGGACCACAGGGCATCACCGGGGAGCTGTTTTTT.

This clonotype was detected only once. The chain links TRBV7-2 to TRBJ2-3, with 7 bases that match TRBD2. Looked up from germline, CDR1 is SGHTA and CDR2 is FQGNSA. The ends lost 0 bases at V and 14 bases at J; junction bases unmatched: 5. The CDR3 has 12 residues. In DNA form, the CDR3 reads TGTGCCAGCAGCTTAGCGGGAGGGTCCCGGTATTTT. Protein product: CASSLAGGSRYF.

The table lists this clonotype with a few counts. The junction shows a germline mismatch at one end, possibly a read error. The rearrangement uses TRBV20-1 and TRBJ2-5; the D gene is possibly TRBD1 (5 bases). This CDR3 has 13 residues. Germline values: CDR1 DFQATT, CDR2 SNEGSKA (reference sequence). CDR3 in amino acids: CSAGDSHQETQYF. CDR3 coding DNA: TGCAGTGCTGGAGACAGCCACCAAGAGACCCAGTACTTC.

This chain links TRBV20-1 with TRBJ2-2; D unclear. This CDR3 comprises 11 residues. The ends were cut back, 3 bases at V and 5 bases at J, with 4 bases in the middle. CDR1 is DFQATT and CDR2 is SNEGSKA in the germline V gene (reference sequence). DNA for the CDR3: TGCAGTGCTAGGAGGACCGGGGAGCTGTTTTTT. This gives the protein CSARRTGELFF.

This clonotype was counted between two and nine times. CDR3 in DNA: TGTGCCAGCAGGGGACTAGATTTTAACGCCGGGGAGCTGTTTTTT. It specifies CASRGLDFNAGELFF. V usage is TRBV27 and J usage is TRBJ2-2, with 8 bases aligning to TRBD2. The CDR3 has 15 residues. Germline V lookup: CDR1 MNHEY, CDR2 SMNVEV (reference sequence). The V segment lost 6 bases and the J segment 6 bases; nucleotides outside the gene matches: 9.

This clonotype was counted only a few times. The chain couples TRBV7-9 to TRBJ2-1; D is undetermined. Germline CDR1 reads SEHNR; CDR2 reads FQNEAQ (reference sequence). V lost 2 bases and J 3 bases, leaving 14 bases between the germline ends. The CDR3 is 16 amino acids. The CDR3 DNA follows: TGTGCCAGCAGCTTATTAGGGTCCCCGGGCTACAATGAGCAGTTCTTC. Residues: CASSLLGSPGYNEQFF.

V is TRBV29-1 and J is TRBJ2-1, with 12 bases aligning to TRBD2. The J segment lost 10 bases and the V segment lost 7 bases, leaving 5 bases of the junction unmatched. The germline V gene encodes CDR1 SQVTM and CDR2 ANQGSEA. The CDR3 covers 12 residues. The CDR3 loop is CSGGLAGVEQFF. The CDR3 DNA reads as TGCAGCGGGGGACTAGCGGGTGTCGAGCAGTTCTTC.

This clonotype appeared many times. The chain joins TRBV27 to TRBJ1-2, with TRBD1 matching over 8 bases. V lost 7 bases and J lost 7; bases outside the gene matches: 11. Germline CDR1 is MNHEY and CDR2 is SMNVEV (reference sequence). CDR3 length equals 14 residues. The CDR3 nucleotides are TGTGCCAGCAATAAGGCAGGGGGCGCATTTGGCTACACCTTC. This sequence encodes CASNKAGGAFGYTF.

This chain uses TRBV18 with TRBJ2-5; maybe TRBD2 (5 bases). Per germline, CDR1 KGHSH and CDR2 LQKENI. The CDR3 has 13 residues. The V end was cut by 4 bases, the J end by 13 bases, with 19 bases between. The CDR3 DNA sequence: TGTGCCAGCTCACTGATTCGTAGCGACCCGTTGTACTTC. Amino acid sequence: CASSLIRSDPLYF.

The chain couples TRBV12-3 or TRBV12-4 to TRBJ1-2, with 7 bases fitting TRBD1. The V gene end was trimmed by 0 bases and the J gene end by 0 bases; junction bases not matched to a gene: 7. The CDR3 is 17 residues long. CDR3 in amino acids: CASSLARDRVSNYGYTF. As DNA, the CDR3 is TGTGCCAGCAGTTTAGCGCGAGACAGGGTTTCTAACTATGGCTACACCTTC.

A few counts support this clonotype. CDR3 loop: CSAREEGRAYNEQFF. The CDR3 region has the DNA TGCAGTGCTAGAGAGGAGGGGAGGGCTTACAATGAGCAGTTCTTC. V gene TRBV20-1 combines with J gene TRBJ2-1; 7 positions agree with TRBD2. CDR1 is DFQATT and CDR2 is SNEGSKA in the germline V gene (reference sequence). The CDR3 spans 15 residues. The trim removed 0 bases at V and 4 bases at J, leaving 6 bases unmatched.

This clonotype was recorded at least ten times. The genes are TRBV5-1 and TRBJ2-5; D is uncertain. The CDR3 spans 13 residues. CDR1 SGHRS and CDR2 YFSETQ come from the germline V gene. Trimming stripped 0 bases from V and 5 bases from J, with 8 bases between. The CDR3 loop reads CASSLAPGETQYF. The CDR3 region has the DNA TGCGCCAGCAGCTTGGCCCCCGGGGAGACCCAGTACTTC.

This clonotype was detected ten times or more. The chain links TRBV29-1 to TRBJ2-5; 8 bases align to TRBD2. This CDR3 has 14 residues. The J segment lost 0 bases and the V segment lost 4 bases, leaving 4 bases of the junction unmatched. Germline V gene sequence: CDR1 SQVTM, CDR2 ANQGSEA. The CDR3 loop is CSVGLAGHQETQYF. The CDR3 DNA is TGCAGCGTTGGCCTAGCGGGTCACCAAGAGACCCAGTACTTC.